These 10 T cell receptor beta chains were sequenced from one sample in a study of shared clonotypes between healthy human individuals (TCRdb year 2020). The receptor library was made with the immunoSEQ multiplex PCR assay. The clones in this table, taken by TCRdb from immuneACCESS, are in-frame only. Not every clone is retained; where verified, under half of the shortfall comes from an unresolved V gene, and the cause of the rest is unknown. This sample has some 2,000,000 clones in its table, and roughly 94% of those were observed once. The biggest ten clones account for 0.1% to 0.15% of the sample. Material: naive CD4+ T cells sorted from blood. Explained via the paper, the cell subset or site label denotes: CD45RA+ positively selected. Receptors were obtained from a man younger than 35 in good health.

The chain combines TRBV7-9 with TRBJ2-3; 10 positions agree with TRBD1. The CDR3 is made up of 14 amino acids. Unmatched junction bases numbered 5, after V lost 5 bases and J lost 6 bases. Per the germline V gene, CDR1 is SEHNR and CDR2 is FQNEAQ (reference sequence). The CDR3 DNA follows: TGTGCCAGCAGCCTCGACAGGGGGCGGGATACGCAGTATTTT. It specifies CASSLDRGRDTQYF.

The genes are TRBV6-1 and TRBJ1-3; D is unresolved. V lost 8 bases, J lost 3 bases, and 2 bases lay in between. The germline CDR1 and CDR2 sequences are MNHNS and SASEGT. This CDR3 has 10 residues. This CDR3 reads CASDGNTIYF. The DNA of the CDR3 is TGTGCCAGCGATGGAAACACCATATATTTT.

Regarding this clone: One junction end disagrees with the germline gene, perhaps due to a read error. This chain connects TRBV11-2 to TRBJ2-3, with D unclear. The CDR3 runs 14 residues. Germline assignment: CDR1 SGHAT and CDR2 FQNNGV. The CDR3 here is CASTLFSSTDTQYF. The CDR3 DNA sequence: TGTGCCAGCACCTTATTCTCTAGCACAGATACGCAGTATTTT.

The chain uses TRBV5-6 and TRBJ1-3; D is ambiguous. Trimming pared 4 bases from V and 4 bases from J, leaving 15 bases between. Germline CDR1 and CDR2: SGHDT and YYEEEE. The CDR3 is 15 amino acids. The chain's CDR3 is CASSLDRRQGNTIYF. CDR3 sequence (DNA): TGTGCCAGCAGCCTTGATCGCCGTCAGGGAAACACCATATATTTT.

The chain employs TRBV11-1 and TRBJ2-7; 9 bases are a match to TRBD1. CDR3 size: 14 residues. Germline values: CDR1 SGHAT, CDR2 FQDESV (reference sequence). The junction had 7 bases not matched to a gene; V was cut back by 6 bases and J by 4 bases. CDR3 nucleotide sequence: TGTGCCAGCAGGCCGGGACAGGGTCCATACGAGCAGTACTTC. Amino acids: CASRPGQGPYEQYF.

This chain links TRBV2 with TRBJ1-4; D is unresolved. The CDR3 extends over 15 amino acids. CDR1 and CDR2 from the germline V gene are SNHLY and FYNNEI. Trimming pared 6 bases from V and 0 bases from J, leaving 11 bases between. This CDR3 is CASRSEVATNEKLFF. The CDR3 DNA follows: TGTGCCAGCAGATCAGAAGTCGCAACTAATGAAAAACTGTTTTTT.

The rearrangement joins TRBV7-2 to TRBJ2-7; no clear D gene. The CDR3 is 14 amino acids. Trimming shortened V by 3 bases and J by 6 bases, and 15 bases separated the two germline ends. CDR1 SGHTA and CDR2 FQGNSA come from the germline V gene. CDR3 sequence reads: CASSFGGNDGEQYF. The DNA for the CDR3 is TGTGCCAGCAGCTTTGGCGGAAACGATGGCGAGCAGTACTTC. The entire variable domain, with the rest obtained from reference TRBV7-2 and TRBJ2-7, is as follows: GAGVSQSPSNKVTEKGKDVELRCDPISGHTALYWYRQSLGQGLEFLIYFQGNSAPDKSGLPSDRFSAERTGGSVSTLTIQRTQQEDSAVYLCASSFGGNDGEQYFGPGTRLTVT.

CDR3 residues: CSVEYRGRTKNIQYF. The CDR3, as DNA: TGCAGCGTTGAGTACAGGGGGCGTACCAAAAACATTCAGTACTTC. The chain recombines TRBV29-1 with TRBJ2-4; TRBD1 matches at 9 bases. Germline trimming cut 3 bases from V and 2 bases from J; bases unmatched to any gene: 5. The CDR3 sequence is 15 residues long. The germline V gene encodes CDR1 SQVTM and CDR2 ANQGSEA.

With regard to this clone: It may be a read error: a sequence one base away is much more abundant. This sequence joins TRBV29-1 and TRBJ1-1; D possibly corresponds to TRBD1 (5 bases). Between the trimmed V and J ends, which lost 5 bases and 6 bases, there was a span of 13 bases. The CDR3 is 12 amino acids. The germline gives CDR1 SQVTM, CDR2 ANQGSEA. In DNA form, the CDR3 reads TGCAGCGTTTCAGGGTCTGGCGCTGAAGCTTTCTTT. It codes for CSVSGSGAEAFF.

The V gene is TRBV6-9, the J gene TRBJ1-1; D may be TRBD1 (5 bases). This CDR3 has 16 residues. Trimming left V 4 bases short and J 1 base short, with 16 bases between. Germline CDR1 MNHGY, CDR2 SVAAGI. This CDR3 reads CASSCCPGPRNTEAFF. The DNA for the CDR3 is TGTGCCAGCAGTTGCTGCCCGGGACCGCGGAACACTGAAGCTTTCTTT.